Shown below are 3 T cell receptor beta chains from a single sample sequenced in a study of Graves' ophthalmopathy and Graves' hyperthyroidism. The TCR beta CDR3 regions underwent amplification from RNA transcripts. An initial RT-PCR round employing HTBI primers preceded a second-round multiplex PCR. Via MiXCR, TCRdb re-called the multiplex PCR reads, giving one row per CDR3 protein. The table lists about 1.1 million distinct CDR3 sequences, approximately 35% of them singletons. Sequenced: peripheral blood or thyroid tissue (not recorded which). The receptor source for this set is an adult man with Graves' hyperthyroidism.

Many counts were recorded for this clonotype. The chain recombines TRBV29-1 with TRBJ1-2; the D gene is possibly TRBD1 (6 bases). The CDR3 length is 12 residues. CDR1 and CDR2 from the germline V gene are SQVTM and ANQGSEA. Trimming removed 2 bases at V and 6 bases at J, with 10 bases between. In DNA form, the CDR3 reads TGCAGCGTTGAAACAGGGTATGATGGCTACACCTTC. Its translation is CSVETGYDGYTF.

This clonotype appeared many times. This chain connects TRBV29-1 to TRBJ2-7; no firm D call. The CDR3 extends over 12 amino acids. Germline V gives CDR1 SQVTM, CDR2 ANQGSEA. V lost 1 base and J lost 0, with 4 bases in between. CDR3 nucleotides: TGCAGCGTTGAAGTAAACTCCTACGAGCAGTACTTC. Its protein is CSVEVNSYEQYF.

J is TRBJ2-5 and V is TRBV27; the match to TRBD1 covers 7 bases. Germline V gene data show CDR1 as MNHEY and CDR2 as SMNVEV (reference sequence). V shed 7 bases, J shed 5 bases, and the junction held 7 bases outside the gene matches. The CDR3 contains 13 residues. CDR3 region: CASKRQGRETQYF. The CDR3, as DNA: TGTGCCAGCAAAAGACAGGGTCGGGAGACCCAGTACTTC.